The T cell receptor beta chain under discussion was sequenced for a study of T cell responses to AZD1222 COVID-19 vaccine. Whole-study results and caveats: Most donors were white British, females outnumbered males, and clonal diversity was possibly underestimated.

Clones were sequenced by immunoSEQ multiplex PCR, and TCRdb holds only the in-frame ones, with some missing. Of 45,000 or so clones in the sample, about nine tenths were seen once. Per the germline V gene, CDR1 is SGHRS and CDR2 is YFSETQ. This CDR3 region has 15 residues. The germline V and J ends were trimmed by 0 bases and 0 bases, with 7 bases remaining between them. Regarding this clone: Its antigen is still unknown.

The specimen comprised peripheral blood, sampled 28 days after the second AZD1222 dose. The sequence derives from an adult who received the AZD1222 COVID-19 vaccine. The genes are TRBV5-1 and TRBJ2-4, with a weak D call TRBD1 (6 bases). CDR3 sequence reads: CASSLGDKAKNIQYF. The CDR3 DNA is TGCGCCAGCAGCTTGGGGGACAAAGCCAAAAACATTCAGTACTTC. Using reference TRBV5-1 and TRBJ2-4 for the parts outside the CDR3, the full variable domain is KAGVTQTPRYLIKTRGQQVTLSCSPISGHRSVSWYQQTPGQGLQFLFEYFSETQRNKGNFPGRFSGRQFSNSRSEMNVSTLELGDSALYLCASSLGDKAKNIQYFGAGTRLSVL.